Listed here is a single TCR beta chain. Peripheral blood came from all dose cohorts at three timepoints. This entry comes from a study of OX40 agonist ivuxolimab in advanced cancers. TCRdb's copy holds only in-frame clones and misses some; the assay was immunoSEQ multiplex PCR. The table records tens of thousands of clones, 85% of them present only once. Germline V gives CDR1 SGHAT, CDR2 FQNNGV. Between the trimmed V and J ends, which lost 3 bases and 1 base, there was a span of 12 bases. There are 16 residues in the CDR3. The V call is TRBV11-2, the J call TRBJ1-4; the D gene is possibly TRBD1 (6 bases). The TCR sequence derives from an adult with an advanced solid tumor such as melanoma, head and neck, liver or kidney cancer. The source material was CD4+ or CD8+ T cells sorted from blood, sampled in a trial of the OX40 agonist ivuxolimab. CDR3 region: CASSLTTRGTNEKLFF. The CDR3 DNA reads as TGTGCCAGCAGCTTGACCACCAGGGGAACTAATGAAAAACTGTTTTTT. The full variable domain, with the rest looked up from reference TRBV11-2 and TRBJ1-4, is EAGVAQSPRYKIIEKRQSVAFWCNPISGHATLYWYQQILGQGPKLLIQFQNNGVVDDSQLPKDRFSAERLKGVDSTLKIQPAKLEDSAVYLCASSLTTRGTNEKLFFGSGTQLSVL.